This T cell receptor beta chain appears in the sequencing data of a study of blood T cell repertoires in COVID-19. Those who participated ranged in age from roughly 18 to 90 years and resided in roughly 26 US areas. Assignment of participants to cohorts was predicated upon participant-reported clinical history. TCRdb keeps only in-frame clones here, not all; method: immunoSEQ multiplex PCR. The sample shows about 140,000 clones, approximately 85% of them seen only once. Trimming took off 1 base at V and 9 bases at J, with 4 bases between the two ends. Germline CDR1 is MDHEN and CDR2 is SYDVKM. The CDR3 consists of 11 residues.

The TCR comes from a woman in her forties or fifties with acute COVID-19. J is TRBJ2-1 and V is TRBV28; no clear D. Sequenced: PBMCs or T cells enriched from blood (not recorded which). The CDR3 loop is CASSLSGEQFF. The CDR3 bases are TGTGCCAGCAGTTTATCGGGTGAGCAGTTCTTC.